A selection of T cell receptor beta chains follows, all from one sample in a study of cytomegalovirus exposure and HLA in healthy donors. Profiling relied on immunoSEQ multiplex PCR, and the TCRdb table lists in-frame clones only, not all of them. The repertoire includes roughly 180,000 clones, roughly 80% of them detected once, and around 0.96% sits in the top ten. What was sequenced was PBMCs. The source is a man aged 25-40 years in good health and CMV-seronegative. The CDR3 runs from the conserved cysteine through the conserved F or W. The order of the fields is D gene, J gene, V gene, clone size, CDR3 DNA, CDR3 protein. The D gene is left open where the match is weak. Clone size, where shown, is once, few, many, or a class for clones that have expanded.

>TRBD1|TRBJ1-5|TRBV10-3|.
TGTGCCATCAGGCCACAGGGGGCGAATCAGCCCCAGCATTTT
CAIRPQGANQPQHF
>.|TRBJ1-3|TRBV19|once
TGTGCCAGTAGTACCATTGGGAGGAACACCATATATTTT
CASSTIGRNTIYF
>TRBD1|TRBJ1-3|TRBV5-5|.
TGTGCCAGCAGCACTCCGGGACAGGGAGGCACCATATATTTT
CASSTPGQGGTIYF
>TRBD2|TRBJ2-1|TRBV10-3|.
TGTGCCATCGGGAGCGGGAGGGAGGAATACAATGAGCAGTTCTTC
CAIGSGREEYNEQFF
>TRBD1|TRBJ1-1|TRBV18|.
TGTGCCAGCTCACCCACCCGGACAGGGGCGAACACTGAAGCTTTCTTT
CASSPTRTGANTEAFF
>TRBD1|TRBJ2-1|TRBV18|.
TGTGCCAGCTCACCACTTGGGACAGGGTGGGAGCAGTTCTTC
CASSPLGTGWEQFF
>TRBD1|TRBJ2-1|TRBV18|.
TGTGCCAGCTCAACCGACAGGGGCTACAATGAGCAGTTCTTC
CASSTDRGYNEQFF
>TRBD2|TRBJ2-5|TRBV6-1|.
TGTGCCAGCAGTCGGGGGGGGCTTGAGACCCAGTACTTC
CASSRGGLETQYF
>.|TRBJ2-1|TRBV2|.
TGTGCCAGCCTAGCTCCCCCTAGCAATGAGCAGTTCTTC
CASLAPPSNEQFF
>TRBD1|TRBJ1-1|TRBV5-4|.
TGTGCCAGCAGCTTAGGGGGCAACACTGAAGCTTTCTTT
CASSLGGNTEAFF
>.|TRBJ2-5|TRBV2|few
TGTGCCAGCAGTGTTGGAGAGCAGTACTTC
CASSVGEQYF
>.|TRBJ1-3|TRBV5-1|.
TGCGCCAGCAGCTTTGCCGGGGGACCCGGAAACACCATATATTTT
CASSFAGGPGNTIYF
>.|TRBJ1-5|TRBV5-1|.
TGCGCCAGCAGGGCGACAGGCCACCAGCCCCAGCATTTT
CASRATGHQPQHF
>.|TRBJ2-3|TRBV9|.
TGTGCCAGCAGCGTATTAACAGATCGTACAGATACGCAGTATTTT
CASSVLTDRTDTQYF
>.|TRBJ1-3|TRBV18|.
TGTGCCAGCTCACCCGTGGACACCTGGGGTGGAAACACCATATATTTT
CASSPVDTWGGNTIYF
>TRBD2|TRBJ2-2|TRBV5-1|.
TGCGCCAGCAGCCCAGCGGGGACCCACGGGGAGCTGTTTTTT
CASSPAGTHGELFF
>.|TRBJ1-2|TRBV27|.
TGTGCCAGCACCTCGGACAATCGGGGCTACACCTTC
CASTSDNRGYTF
>.|TRBJ1-5|TRBV30|.
TGTGCCTGGAGTGGCGCGGGAAGTTCGCCCCAGCATTTT
CAWSGAGSSPQHF
>.|TRBJ1-2|TRBV4-3|.
TGCGCCAGCAGCCAAGATCGGGGGGGTACAACTCACTACACCTTC
CASSQDRGGTTHYTF
>.|TRBJ2-7|TRBV19|.
TGTGCCAGTAGTATTCGGAGGGGCCCCTACTACGAGCAGTACTTC
CASSIRRGPYYEQYF
>.|TRBJ1-1|TRBV19|.
TGTGCCAGTAGTGCTAACCTACAGGGAAGCACTGAAGCTTTCTTT
CASSANLQGSTEAFF
>TRBD2|TRBJ2-3|TRBV5-4|.
TGTGCCAGCAGGTCGGCTAGCGGAAGCACAGATACGCAGTATTTT
CASRSASGSTDTQYF
>.|TRBJ1-6|TRBV14|once
TGTGCCAGCAGCCAACAGGGACTCTATAATTCACCCCTCCACTTT
CASSQQGLYNSPLHF
>TRBD1|TRBJ2-6|TRBV5-1|.
TGCGCCAGCAGCTTAGGACAGGGGGCCTCTGGGGCCAACGTCCTGACTTTC
CASSLGQGASGANVLTF
>TRBD2|TRBJ2-7|TRBV6-5|.
TGTGCTAGCAGTTACTCCCAGCGGGGGAACTACGAGCAGTACTTC
CASSYSQRGNYEQYF
>TRBD1|TRBJ1-2|TRBV27|.
TGTGCCAGCAGTTTACAACCAGGGGGTGGCTACACCTTC
CASSLQPGGGYTF
>.|TRBJ1-1|TRBV29-1|.
TGCAGCGCTTCCCACGGGAACACTGAAGCTTTCTTT
CSASHGNTEAFF
>TRBD1|TRBJ1-4|TRBV15|.
TGTGCCACCAGCAGGGCACGGGACAGCCTCAGGTCAACTAATGAAAAACTGTTTTTT
CATSRARDSLRSTNEKLFF
>TRBD1|TRBJ2-7|TRBV10-3|.
TGTGCCATCAGTGAACCGGGACAGGGCCCCTACGAGCAGTACTTC
CAISEPGQGPYEQYF
>.|TRBJ2-1|TRBV2|.
TGTGCCAGCAGCGGACAGCCGGGTCTCAACTACAATGAGCAGTTCTTC
CASSGQPGLNYNEQFF
>.|TRBJ2-7|TRBV19|few
TGTGCCAGTAGTATTGTCGGGGGGCCCGAGCAGTACTTC
CASSIVGGPEQYF
>TRBD2|TRBJ2-5|TRBV7-6|.
TGTGCCAGCAGCAATAGAAATCCTAGCGGGGGAAGGGCCCAGTACTTC
CASSNRNPSGGRAQYF
>.|TRBJ2-5|TRBV11-3|few
TGTGCCAGCAGCTTAGCGGCGGCAGAGACCCAGTACTTC
CASSLAAAETQYF
>TRBD2|TRBJ2-3|TRBV4-2|.
TGTGCCAGCAGCCAGGGGGGACTAGCGGGGAGCACAGATACGCAGTATTTT
CASSQGGLAGSTDTQYF
>TRBD1|TRBJ2-7|TRBV6-6|.
TGTGCCAGCAGTGGGATAGACAGGGGATATTACGAGCAGTACTTC
CASSGIDRGYYEQYF
>TRBD2|TRBJ2-7|TRBV7-2|.
TGTGCCAGCAAAGAAGCGGGGGGAAGGTACGAGCAGTACTTC
CASKEAGGRYEQYF
>.|TRBJ2-7|TRBV21-1|.
TGTGCCAGCAGCAATCTGTTACCAACTAGGAAAAACTCCTACGAGCAGTACTTC
CASSNLLPTRKNSYEQYF
>.|TRBJ2-7|TRBV11-2|.
TGTGCCAGCAGCTTCGGGGTTTACGAGCAGTACTTC
CASSFGVYEQYF
>.|TRBJ2-1|TRBV6-5|.
TGTGCCAGCAGTCCCGGACAAATGGAAAGGAATGAGCAGTTCTTC
CASSPGQMERNEQFF
>.|TRBJ2-7|TRBV7-2|.
TGTGCCAGCAGCTCCGATTCGGGGGGCGGGTCCTACGAGCAGTACTTC
CASSSDSGGGSYEQYF
>.|TRBJ2-5|TRBV6-1|once
TGTGCCAGCAGTGAAAGCACAGCTACCCAAGAGACCCAGTACTTC
CASSESTATQETQYF
>.|TRBJ2-2|TRBV7-3|.
TGTGCCAGCACCTTTTTGCGGGAAGGGTTTAGCGGGGAGCTGTTTTTT
CASTFLREGFSGELFF
>TRBD1|TRBJ1-2|TRBV27|.
TGTGCCAGCAGATATGGACAGGGGATCTATGGCTACACCTTC
CASRYGQGIYGYTF
>.|TRBJ2-2|TRBV5-1|.
TGCGCCAGCAGCTTGGATTTGACTCTCGCGAACACCGGGGAGCTGTTTTTT
CASSLDLTLANTGELFF
>.|TRBJ2-7|TRBV7-9|.
TGTGCCAGCAGCTCACCCCTGGGGCCCTCCTACGAGCAGTACTTC
CASSSPLGPSYEQYF
>TRBD2|TRBJ2-7|TRBV5-1|.
TGCGCCAGCAGCCCCTCTGAGGGAGGGCCCTACGAGCAGTACTTC
CASSPSEGGPYEQYF
>.|TRBJ2-3|TRBV7-9|.
TGTGCCAGCAGCCGACTCGAAATTAGCACAGATACGCAGTATTTT
CASSRLEISTDTQYF
>TRBD1|TRBJ2-1|TRBV20-1|.
TGCAGTGCCCTCCGGACAGGGAAAGAGTTCTTC
CSALRTGKEFF
>TRBD1|TRBJ1-2|TRBV30|.
TGTGCCTGGAACAGGGGATCCGTCGGCTACACCTTC
CAWNRGSVGYTF
>TRBD1|TRBJ2-7|TRBV5-1|.
TGCGCCAGCAGCACATACCGGGACAGGGTCGAGCAGTACTTC
CASSTYRDRVEQYF
>.|TRBJ2-1|TRBV7-2|.
TGTGCCAGCAGCTTAGATCAAGTAGTTAATGAGCAGTTCTTC
CASSLDQVVNEQFF
>TRBD2|TRBJ2-7|TRBV25-1|.
TGTGCCAGCAGTCCCGGGACTAGCGGGGGGCTCTCCTACGAGCAGTACTTC
CASSPGTSGGLSYEQYF